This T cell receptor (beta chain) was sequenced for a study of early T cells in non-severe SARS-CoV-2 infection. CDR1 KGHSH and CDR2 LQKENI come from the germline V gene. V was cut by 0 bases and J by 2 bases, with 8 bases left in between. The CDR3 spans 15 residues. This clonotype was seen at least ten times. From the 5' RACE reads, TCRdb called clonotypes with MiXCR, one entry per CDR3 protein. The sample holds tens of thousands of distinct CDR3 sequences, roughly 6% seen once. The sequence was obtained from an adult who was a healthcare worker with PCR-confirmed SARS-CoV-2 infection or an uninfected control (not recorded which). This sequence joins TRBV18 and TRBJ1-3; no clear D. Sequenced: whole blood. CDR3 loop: CASSPPEVTGNTIYF. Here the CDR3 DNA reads TGTGCCAGCTCACCACCGGAAGTTACTGGAAACACCATATATTTT.